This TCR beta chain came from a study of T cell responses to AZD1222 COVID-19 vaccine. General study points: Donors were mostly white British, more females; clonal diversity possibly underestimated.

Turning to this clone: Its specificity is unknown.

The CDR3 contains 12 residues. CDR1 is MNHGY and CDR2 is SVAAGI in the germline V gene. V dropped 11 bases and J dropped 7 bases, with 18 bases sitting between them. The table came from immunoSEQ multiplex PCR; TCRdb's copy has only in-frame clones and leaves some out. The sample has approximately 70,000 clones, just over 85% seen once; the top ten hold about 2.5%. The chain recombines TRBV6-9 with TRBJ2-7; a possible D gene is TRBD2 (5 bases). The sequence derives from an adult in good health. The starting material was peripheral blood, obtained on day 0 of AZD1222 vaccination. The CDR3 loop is CARRTRMGEQYF. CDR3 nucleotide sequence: TGTGCCCGACGCACTAGAATGGGGGAGCAGTACTTC.